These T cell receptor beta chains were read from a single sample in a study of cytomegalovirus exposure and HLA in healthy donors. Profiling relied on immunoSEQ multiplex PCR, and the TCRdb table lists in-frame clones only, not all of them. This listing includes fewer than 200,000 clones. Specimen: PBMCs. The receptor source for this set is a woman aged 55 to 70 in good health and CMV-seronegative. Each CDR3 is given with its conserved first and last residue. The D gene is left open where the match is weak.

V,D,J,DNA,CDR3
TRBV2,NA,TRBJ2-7,TGTGCCAGCAGTGAAGCCTCTTTCGGGGTGATGGAGCAGTACTTC,CASSEASFGVMEQYF
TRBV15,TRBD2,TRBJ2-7,TGTGCCACCAGCAGAGAAGCGGGGGGCTACGAGCAGTACTTC,CATSREAGGYEQYF
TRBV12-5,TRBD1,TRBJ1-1,TGTGCTAGTGCAGGGGGATGGGACACTGAAGCTTTCTTT,CASAGGWDTEAFF
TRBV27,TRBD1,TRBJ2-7,TGTGCCAGCAGTCCGACAGGGGCCTACTACGAGCAGTACTTC,CASSPTGAYYEQYF
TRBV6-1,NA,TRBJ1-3,TGTGCCAGCGGGTGGGACTATGGAAACACCATATATTTT,CASGWDYGNTIYF
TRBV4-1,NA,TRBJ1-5,TGCGCCAGCAGCCAAGCCGGGTTGGAGAATCAGCCCCAGCATTTT,CASSQAGLENQPQHF
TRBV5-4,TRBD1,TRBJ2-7,TGTGCCAGCACCTTACCAGGGAACAGGGGTAACGAGCAGTACTTC,CASTLPGNRGNEQYF
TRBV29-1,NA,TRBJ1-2,TGCAGCGTTCGCCTAGCTAACTATGGCTACACCTTC,CSVRLANYGYTF
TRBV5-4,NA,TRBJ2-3,TGTGCCAGCAGTTCACTAGTGTCTAGCACAGATACGCAGTATTTT,CASSSLVSSTDTQYF
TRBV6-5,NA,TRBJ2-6,TGTGCCAATTTACTAGGTGGGGGAGGTGTCCTGACTTTC,CANLLGGGGVLTF
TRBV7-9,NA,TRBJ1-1,TGTGCCAGCAGCCCGTTCAGTTTTGAAGCTTTCTTT,CASSPFSFEAFF
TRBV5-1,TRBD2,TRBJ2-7,TGCGCCAGCAGCTTAGGTCCGTTAGCGGGAGTTTACTACGAGCAGTACTTC,CASSLGPLAGVYYEQYF
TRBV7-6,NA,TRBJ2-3,TGTGCCAGCAGCTTAGCGGAGGTGTTAGATACGCAGTATTTT,CASSLAEVLDTQYF
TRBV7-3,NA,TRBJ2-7,TGTGCCAGCAGCTTACAGGGATTGAGCATCGAGCAGTACTTC,CASSLQGLSIEQYF
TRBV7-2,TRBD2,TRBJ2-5,TGTGCCAGCAGCTTAACGCCTAGCGGGGGGGAGACCCAGTACTTC,CASSLTPSGGETQYF
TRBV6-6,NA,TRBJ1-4,TGTGCCAGCAGTTACCTTACCGGGAGCGAAAAACTGTTTTTT,CASSYLTGSEKLFF
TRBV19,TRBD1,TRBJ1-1,TGTGCCAGTAGTCCTAGGACAGGTGGGAACACTGAAGCTTTCTTT,CASSPRTGGNTEAFF
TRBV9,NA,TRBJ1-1,TGTGCCAGCAGCACTAGCGTGAACACTGAAGCTTTCTTT,CASSTSVNTEAFF
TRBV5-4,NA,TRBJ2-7,TGTGCCAGCAGCTTGGCAGGCGAGCAGTACTTC,CASSLAGEQYF
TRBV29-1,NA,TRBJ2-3,TGCAGCGTTGAAGTGAGGCTACCCACAGATACGCAGTATTTT,CSVEVRLPTDTQYF
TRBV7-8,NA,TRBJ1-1,TGTGCCAGCAGCTTATGGGGGGGAGGGGACACTGAAGCTTTCTTT,CASSLWGGGDTEAFF
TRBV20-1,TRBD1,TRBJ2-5,TGCGGAGCCCAGGGGGAAGAGACCCAGTACTTC,CGAQGEETQYF
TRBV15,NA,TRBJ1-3,TGTGCCACCAGCAGGGTTGGACAGTTTGGAAACACCATATATTTT,CATSRVGQFGNTIYF
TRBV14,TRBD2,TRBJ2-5,TGTGCCAGCAGCCTTATAGGGCGGGGGGCCCGGGGAGAGACCCAGTACTTC,CASSLIGRGARGETQYF
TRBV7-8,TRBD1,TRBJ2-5,TGTGCCAGCAGCTTAGGTCAGGGACAGGGGAGTGAGACCCAGTACTTC,CASSLGQGQGSETQYF
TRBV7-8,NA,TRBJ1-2,TGTGCCAGCAGCTTAAGGGGGGGATTGCCCTCGGACCATGGCTACACCTTC,CASSLRGGLPSDHGYTF
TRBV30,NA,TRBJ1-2,TGTGCCTGGAGCTATTCAGCAGGATCCTATGGCTACACCTTC,CAWSYSAGSYGYTF
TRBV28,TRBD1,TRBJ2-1,TGTGCCAGCAGTTTAGCTGGACAGGGCTCTCACAATGAGCAGTTCTTC,CASSLAGQGSHNEQFF
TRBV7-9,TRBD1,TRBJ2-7,TGTGCCAGCAGCTTACCGACAGGGGGCTACTTC,CASSLPTGGYF
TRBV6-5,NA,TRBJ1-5,TGTGCCAGCAGTTACGGGGTCTCGGGGCAGCCCCAGCATTTT,CASSYGVSGQPQHF
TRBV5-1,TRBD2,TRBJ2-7,TGCGCCAGCAGCTTTATAGCGGGAACCCCCGGCGAGCAGTACTTC,CASSFIAGTPGEQYF
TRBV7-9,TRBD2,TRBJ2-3,TGTGCCAGCAGCTTAGCGCGCGGGGGGGGCACAGATACGCAGTATTTT,CASSLARGGGTDTQYF